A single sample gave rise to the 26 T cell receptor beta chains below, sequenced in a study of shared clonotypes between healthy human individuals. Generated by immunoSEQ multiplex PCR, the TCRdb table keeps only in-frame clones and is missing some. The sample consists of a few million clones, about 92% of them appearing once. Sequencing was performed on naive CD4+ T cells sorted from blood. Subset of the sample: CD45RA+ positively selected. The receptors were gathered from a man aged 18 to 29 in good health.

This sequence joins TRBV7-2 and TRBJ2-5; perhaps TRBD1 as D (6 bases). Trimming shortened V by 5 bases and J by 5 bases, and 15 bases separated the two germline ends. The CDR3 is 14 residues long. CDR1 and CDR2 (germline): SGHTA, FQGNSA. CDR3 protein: CASSRQESVETQYF. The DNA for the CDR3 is TGTGCCAGCAGCCGACAGGAGTCTGTTGAGACCCAGTACTTC.

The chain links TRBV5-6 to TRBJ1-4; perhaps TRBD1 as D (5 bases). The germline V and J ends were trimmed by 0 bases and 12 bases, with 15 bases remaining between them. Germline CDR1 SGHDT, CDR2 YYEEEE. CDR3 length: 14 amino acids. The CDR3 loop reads CASSLGRGGLQLFF. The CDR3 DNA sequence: TGTGCCAGCAGCTTGGGGAGGGGCGGACTGCAACTGTTTTTT.

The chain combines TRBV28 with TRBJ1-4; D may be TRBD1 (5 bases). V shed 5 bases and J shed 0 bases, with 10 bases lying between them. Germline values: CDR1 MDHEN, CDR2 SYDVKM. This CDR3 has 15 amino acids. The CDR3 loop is CASSAEGPTNEKLFF. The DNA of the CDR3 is TGTGCCAGCAGTGCAGAGGGGCCAACTAATGAAAAACTGTTTTTT.

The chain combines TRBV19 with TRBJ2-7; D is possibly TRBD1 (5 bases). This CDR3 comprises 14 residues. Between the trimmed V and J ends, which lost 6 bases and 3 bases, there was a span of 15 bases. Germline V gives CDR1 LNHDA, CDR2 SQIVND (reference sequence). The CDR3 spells CASRPPDNYYEQYF. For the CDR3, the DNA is TGTGCCAGTAGACCCCCGGACAATTACTACGAGCAGTACTTC. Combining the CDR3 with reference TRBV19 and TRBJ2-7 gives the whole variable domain DGGITQSPKYLFRKEGQNVTLSCEQNLNHDAMYWYRQDPGQGLRLIYYSQIVNDFQKGDIAEGYSVSREKKESFPLTVTSAQKNPTAFYLCASRPPDNYYEQYFGPGTRLTVT.

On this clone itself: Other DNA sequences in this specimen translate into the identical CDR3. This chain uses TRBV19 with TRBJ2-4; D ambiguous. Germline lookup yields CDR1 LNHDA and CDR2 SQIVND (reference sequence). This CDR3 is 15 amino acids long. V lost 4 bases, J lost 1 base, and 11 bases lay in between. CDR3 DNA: TGTGCCAGTAGTAACTTAGGCGCGGCCAAAAACATTCAGTACTTC. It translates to CASSNLGAAKNIQYF.

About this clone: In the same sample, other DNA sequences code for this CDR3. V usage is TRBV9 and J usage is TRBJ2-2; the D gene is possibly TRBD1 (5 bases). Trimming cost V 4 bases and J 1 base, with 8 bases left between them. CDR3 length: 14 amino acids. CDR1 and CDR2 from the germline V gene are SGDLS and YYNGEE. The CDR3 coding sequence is TGTGCCAGCAGCCCCGACAGGAACACCGGGGAGCTGTTTTTT. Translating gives CASSPDRNTGELFF.

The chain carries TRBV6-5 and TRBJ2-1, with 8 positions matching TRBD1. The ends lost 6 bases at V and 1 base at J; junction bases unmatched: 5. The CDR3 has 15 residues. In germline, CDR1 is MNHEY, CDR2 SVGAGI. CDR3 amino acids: CASRADRGSYNEQFF. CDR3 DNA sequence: TGTGCCAGCAGAGCCGACAGGGGTTCCTACAATGAGCAGTTCTTC.

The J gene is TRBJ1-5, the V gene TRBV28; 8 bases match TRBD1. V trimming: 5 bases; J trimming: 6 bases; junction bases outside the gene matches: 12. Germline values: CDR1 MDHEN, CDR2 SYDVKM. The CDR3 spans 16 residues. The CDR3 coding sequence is TGTGCCAGCAGTCATTTTACCCCAGGGGGCACTCAGCCCCAGCATTTT. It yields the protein CASSHFTPGGTQPQHF. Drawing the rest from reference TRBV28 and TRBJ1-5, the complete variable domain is DVKVTQSSRYLVKRTGEKVFLECVQDMDHENMFWYRQDPGLGLRLIYFSYDVKMKEKGDIPEGYSVSREKKERFSLILESASTNQTSMYLCASSHFTPGGTQPQHFGDGTRLSIL.

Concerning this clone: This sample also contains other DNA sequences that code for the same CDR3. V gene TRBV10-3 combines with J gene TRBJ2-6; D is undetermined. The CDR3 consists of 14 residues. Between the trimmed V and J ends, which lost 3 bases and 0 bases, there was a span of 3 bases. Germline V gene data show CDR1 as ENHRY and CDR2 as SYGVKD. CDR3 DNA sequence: TGTGCCATCAGTGACAGCTCTGGGGCCAACGTCCTGACTTTC. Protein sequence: CAISDSSGANVLTF.

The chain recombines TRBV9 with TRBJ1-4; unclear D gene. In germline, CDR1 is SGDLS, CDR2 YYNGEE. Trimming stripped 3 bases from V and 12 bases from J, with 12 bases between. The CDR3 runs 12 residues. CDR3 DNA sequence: TGTGCCAGCAGCGCTAACTCCGGGCAACTGTTTTTT. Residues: CASSANSGQLFF.

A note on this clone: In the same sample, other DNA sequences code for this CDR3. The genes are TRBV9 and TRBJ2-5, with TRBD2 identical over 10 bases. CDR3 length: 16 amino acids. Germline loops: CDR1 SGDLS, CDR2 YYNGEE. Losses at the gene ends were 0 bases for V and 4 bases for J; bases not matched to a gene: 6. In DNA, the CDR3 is TGTGCCAGCAGCGTAGGCAGCGGGGGGGCCGGAGAGACCCAGTACTTC. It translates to CASSVGSGGAGETQYF.

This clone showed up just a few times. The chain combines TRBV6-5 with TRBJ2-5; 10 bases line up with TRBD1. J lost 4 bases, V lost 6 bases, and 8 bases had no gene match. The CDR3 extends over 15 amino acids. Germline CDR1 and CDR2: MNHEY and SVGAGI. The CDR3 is CASSSDRGKSETQYF. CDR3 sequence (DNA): TGTGCCAGCAGCTCGGACAGGGGGAAATCAGAGACCCAGTACTTC.

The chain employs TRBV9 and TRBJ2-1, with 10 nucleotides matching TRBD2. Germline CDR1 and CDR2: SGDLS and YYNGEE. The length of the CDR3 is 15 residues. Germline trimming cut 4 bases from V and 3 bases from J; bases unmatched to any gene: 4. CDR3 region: CASSQREGVYNEQFF. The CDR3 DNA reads TGTGCCAGCAGCCAGCGGGAGGGGGTCTACAATGAGCAGTTCTTC.

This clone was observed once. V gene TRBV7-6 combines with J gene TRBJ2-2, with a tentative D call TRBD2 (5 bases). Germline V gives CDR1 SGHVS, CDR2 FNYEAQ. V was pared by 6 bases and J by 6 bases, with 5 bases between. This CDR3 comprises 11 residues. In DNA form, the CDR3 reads TGTGCCAGCAGGGAGGCCGGGGAGCTGTTTTTT. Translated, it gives CASREAGELFF.

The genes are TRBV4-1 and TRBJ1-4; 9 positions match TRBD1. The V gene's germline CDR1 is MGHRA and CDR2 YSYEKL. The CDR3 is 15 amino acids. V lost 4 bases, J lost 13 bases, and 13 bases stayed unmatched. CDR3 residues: CASSRTGTGPFGLFF. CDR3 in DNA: TGCGCCAGCAGCCGGACCGGGACAGGGCCCTTTGGACTGTTTTTT.

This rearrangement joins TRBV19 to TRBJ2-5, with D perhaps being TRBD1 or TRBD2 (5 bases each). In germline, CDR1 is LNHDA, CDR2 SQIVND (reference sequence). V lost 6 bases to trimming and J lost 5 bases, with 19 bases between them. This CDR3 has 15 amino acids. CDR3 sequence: CASRTTRDPRETQYF. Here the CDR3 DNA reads TGTGCCAGTAGGACGACACGGGACCCCAGGGAGACCCAGTACTTC. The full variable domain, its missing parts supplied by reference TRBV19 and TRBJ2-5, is DGGITQSPKYLFRKEGQNVTLSCEQNLNHDAMYWYRQDPGQGLRLIYYSQIVNDFQKGDIAEGYSVSREKKESFPLTVTSAQKNPTAFYLCASRTTRDPRETQYFGPGTRLLVL.

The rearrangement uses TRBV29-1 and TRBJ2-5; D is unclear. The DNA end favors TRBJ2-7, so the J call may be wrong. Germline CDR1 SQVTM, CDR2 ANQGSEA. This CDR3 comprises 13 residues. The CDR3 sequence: CSVVWTVSYEQYF. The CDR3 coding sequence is TGCAGCGTTGTATGGACGGTCTCCTACGAGCAGTACTTC.

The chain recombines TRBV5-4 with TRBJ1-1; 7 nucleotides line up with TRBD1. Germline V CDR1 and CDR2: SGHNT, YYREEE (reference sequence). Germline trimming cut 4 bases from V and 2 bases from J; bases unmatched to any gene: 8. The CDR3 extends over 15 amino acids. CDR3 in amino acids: CASSPGRGTNTEAFF. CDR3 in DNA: TGTGCCAGCAGCCCGGGCAGGGGGACTAACACTGAAGCTTTCTTT.

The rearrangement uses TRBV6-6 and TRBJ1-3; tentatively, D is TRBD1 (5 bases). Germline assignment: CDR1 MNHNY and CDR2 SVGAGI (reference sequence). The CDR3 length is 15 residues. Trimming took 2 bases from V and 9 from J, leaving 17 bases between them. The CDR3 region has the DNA TGTGCCAGCAGTTACGGGACGAGGGAAGCGTCCACCATATATTTT. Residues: CASSYGTREASTIYF.

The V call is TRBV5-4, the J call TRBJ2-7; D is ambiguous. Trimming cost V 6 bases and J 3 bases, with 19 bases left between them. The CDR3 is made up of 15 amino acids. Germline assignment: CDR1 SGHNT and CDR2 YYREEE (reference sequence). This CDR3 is CASNLLLLPVYEQYF. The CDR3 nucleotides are TGTGCCAGCAACCTATTACTCCTCCCCGTCTACGAGCAGTACTTC.

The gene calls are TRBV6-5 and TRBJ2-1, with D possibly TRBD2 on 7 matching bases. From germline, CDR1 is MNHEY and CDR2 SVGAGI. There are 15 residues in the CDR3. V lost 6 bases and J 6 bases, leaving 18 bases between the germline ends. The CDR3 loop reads CASRRGPNPFNEQFF. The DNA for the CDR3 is TGTGCCAGCAGGCGGGGGCCCAACCCCTTCAATGAGCAGTTCTTC.

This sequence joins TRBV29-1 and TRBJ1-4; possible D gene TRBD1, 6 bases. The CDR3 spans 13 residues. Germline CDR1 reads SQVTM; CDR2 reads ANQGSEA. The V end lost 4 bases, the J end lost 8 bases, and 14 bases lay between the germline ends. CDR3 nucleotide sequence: TGCAGCGTTGCCAGGGGCGGGGAGGAAAAACTGTTTTTT. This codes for CSVARGGEEKLFF.

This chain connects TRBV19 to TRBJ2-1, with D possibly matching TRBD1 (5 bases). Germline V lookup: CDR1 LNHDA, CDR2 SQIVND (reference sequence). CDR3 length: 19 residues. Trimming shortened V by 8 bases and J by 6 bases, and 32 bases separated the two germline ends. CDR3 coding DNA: TGTGCCAGTCCCGTACGCAGACAGAAGCCGCCTAGGGTTCCCAATGAGCAGTTCTTC. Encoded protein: CASPVRRQKPPRVPNEQFF.

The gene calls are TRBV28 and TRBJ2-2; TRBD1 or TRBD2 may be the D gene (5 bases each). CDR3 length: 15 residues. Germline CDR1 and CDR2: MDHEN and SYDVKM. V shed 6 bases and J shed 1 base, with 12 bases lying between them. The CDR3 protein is CASREGTENTGELFF. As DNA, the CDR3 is TGTGCCAGCAGGGAAGGGACGGAGAACACCGGGGAGCTGTTTTTT.

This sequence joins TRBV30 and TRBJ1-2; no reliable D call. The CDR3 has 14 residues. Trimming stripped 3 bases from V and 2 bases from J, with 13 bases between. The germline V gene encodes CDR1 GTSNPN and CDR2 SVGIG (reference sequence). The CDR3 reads CAWRWVWENYGYTF. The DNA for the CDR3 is TGTGCCTGGAGATGGGTTTGGGAGAACTATGGCTACACCTTC.

In nucleotides, the CDR3 is TGTGCCATCAGTGAGGGACAGCACTATGGCTACACCTTC. This translates into CAISEGQHYGYTF. The chain carries TRBV10-3 and TRBJ1-2; a possible D gene is TRBD1 (6 bases). Trimming removed 2 bases from V and 3 bases from J, with 7 bases in between. This CDR3 is built from 13 residues. In germline, CDR1 is ENHRY, CDR2 SYGVKD.